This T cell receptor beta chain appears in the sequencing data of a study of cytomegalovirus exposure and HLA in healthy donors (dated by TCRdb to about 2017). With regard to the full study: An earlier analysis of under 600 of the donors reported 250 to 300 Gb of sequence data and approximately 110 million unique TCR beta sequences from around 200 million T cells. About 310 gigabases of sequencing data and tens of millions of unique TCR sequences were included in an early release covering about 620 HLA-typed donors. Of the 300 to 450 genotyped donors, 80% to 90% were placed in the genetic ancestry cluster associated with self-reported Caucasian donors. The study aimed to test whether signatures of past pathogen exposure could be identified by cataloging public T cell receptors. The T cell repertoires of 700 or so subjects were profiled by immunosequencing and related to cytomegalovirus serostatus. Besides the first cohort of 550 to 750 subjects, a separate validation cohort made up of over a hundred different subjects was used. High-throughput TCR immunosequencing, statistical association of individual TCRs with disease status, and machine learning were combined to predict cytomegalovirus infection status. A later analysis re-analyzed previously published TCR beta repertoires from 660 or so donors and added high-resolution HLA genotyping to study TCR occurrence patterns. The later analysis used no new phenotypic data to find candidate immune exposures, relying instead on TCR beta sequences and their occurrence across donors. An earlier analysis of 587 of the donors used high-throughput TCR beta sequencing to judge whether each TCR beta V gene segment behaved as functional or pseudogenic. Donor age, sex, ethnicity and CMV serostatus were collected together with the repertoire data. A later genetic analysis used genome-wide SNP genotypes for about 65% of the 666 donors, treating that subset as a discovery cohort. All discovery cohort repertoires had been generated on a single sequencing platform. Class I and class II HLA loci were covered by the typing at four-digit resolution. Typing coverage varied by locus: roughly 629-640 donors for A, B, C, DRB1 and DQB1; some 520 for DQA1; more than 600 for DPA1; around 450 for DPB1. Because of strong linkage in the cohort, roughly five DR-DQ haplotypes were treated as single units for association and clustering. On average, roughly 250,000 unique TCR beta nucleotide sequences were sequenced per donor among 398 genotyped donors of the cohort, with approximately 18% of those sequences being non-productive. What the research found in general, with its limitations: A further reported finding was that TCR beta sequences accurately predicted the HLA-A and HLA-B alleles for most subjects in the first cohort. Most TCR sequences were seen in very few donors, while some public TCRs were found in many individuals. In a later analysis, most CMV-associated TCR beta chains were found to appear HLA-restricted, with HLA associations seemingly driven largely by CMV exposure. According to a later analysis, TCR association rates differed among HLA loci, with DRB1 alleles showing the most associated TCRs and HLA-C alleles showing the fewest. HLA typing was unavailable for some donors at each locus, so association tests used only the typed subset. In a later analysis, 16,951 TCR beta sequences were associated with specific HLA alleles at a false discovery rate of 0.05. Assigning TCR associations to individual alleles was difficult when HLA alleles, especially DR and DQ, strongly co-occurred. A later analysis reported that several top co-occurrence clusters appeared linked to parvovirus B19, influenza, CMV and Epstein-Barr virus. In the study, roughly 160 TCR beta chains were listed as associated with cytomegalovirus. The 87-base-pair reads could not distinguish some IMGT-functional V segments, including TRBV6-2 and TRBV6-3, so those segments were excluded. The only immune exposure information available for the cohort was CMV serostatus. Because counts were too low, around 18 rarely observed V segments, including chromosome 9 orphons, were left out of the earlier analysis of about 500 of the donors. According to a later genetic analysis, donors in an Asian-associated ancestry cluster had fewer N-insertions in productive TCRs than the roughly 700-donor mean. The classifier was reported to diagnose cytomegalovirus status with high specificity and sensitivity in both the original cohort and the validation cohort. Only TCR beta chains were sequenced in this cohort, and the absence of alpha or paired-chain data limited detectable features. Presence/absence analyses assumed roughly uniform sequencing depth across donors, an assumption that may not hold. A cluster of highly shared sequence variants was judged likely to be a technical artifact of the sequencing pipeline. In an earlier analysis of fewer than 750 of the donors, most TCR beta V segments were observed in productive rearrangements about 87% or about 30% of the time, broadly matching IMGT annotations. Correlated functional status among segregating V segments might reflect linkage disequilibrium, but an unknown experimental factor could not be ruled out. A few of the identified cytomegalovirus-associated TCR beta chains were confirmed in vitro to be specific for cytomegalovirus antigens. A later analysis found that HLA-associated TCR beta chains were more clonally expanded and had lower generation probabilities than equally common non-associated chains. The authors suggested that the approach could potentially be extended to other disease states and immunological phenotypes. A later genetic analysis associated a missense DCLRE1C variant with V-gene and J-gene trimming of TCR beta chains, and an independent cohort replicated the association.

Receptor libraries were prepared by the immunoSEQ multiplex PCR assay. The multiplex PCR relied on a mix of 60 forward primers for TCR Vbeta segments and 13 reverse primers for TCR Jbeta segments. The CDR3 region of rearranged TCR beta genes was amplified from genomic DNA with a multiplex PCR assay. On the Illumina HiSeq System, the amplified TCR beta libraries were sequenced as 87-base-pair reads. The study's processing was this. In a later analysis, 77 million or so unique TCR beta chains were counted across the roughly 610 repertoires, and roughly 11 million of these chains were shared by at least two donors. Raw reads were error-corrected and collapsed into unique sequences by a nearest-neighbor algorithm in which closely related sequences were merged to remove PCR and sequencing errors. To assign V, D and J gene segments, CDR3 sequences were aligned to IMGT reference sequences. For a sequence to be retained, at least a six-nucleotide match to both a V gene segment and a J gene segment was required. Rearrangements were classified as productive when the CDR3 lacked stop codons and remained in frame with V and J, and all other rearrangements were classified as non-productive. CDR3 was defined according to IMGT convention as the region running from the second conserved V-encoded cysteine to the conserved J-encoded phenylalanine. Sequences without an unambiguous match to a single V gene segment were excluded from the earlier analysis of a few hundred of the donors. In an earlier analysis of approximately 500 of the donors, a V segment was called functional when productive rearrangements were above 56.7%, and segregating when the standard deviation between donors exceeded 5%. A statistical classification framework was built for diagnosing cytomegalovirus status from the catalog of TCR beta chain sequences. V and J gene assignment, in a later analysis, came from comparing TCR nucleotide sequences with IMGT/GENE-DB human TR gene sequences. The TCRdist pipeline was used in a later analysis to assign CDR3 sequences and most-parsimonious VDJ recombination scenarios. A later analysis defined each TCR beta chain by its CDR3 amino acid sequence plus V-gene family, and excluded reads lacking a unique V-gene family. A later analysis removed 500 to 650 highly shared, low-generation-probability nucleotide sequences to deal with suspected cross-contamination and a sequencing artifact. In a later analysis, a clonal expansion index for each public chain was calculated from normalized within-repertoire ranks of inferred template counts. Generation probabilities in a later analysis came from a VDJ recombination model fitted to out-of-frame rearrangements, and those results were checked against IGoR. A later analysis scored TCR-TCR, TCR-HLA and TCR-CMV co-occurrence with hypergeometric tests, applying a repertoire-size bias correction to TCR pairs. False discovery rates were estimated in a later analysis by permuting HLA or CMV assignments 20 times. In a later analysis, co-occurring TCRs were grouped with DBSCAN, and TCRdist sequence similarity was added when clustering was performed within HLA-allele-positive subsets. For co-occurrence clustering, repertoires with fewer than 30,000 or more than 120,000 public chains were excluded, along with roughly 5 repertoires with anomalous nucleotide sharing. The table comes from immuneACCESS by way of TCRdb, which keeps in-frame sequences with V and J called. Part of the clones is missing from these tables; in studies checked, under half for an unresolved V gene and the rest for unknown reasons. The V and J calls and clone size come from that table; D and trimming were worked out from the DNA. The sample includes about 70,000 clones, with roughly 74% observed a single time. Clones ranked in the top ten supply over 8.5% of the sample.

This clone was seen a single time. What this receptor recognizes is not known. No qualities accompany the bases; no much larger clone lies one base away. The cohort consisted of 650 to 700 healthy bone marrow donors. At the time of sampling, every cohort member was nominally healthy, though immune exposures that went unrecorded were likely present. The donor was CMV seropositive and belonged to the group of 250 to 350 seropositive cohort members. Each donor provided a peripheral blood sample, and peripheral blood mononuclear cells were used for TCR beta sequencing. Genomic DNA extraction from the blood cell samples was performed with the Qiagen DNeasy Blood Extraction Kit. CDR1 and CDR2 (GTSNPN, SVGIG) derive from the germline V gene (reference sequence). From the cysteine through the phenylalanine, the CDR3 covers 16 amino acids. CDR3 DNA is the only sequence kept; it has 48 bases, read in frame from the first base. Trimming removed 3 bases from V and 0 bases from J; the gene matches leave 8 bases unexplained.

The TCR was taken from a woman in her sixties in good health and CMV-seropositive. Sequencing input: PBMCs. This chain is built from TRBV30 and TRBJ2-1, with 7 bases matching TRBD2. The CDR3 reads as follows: CAWSTGLTSSYNEQFF. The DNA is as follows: TGTGCCTGGAGCACGGGACTAACATCCTCCTACAATGAGCAGTTCTTC.